The present TCR beta chain was sequenced within a study of T cell responses to AZD1222 COVID-19 vaccine. Findings of the study overall: The sample set comprised mostly white British donors with more females, and clonal diversity was possibly underestimated.

The CDR3 has 19 residues. Comment on this clone: What it recognizes is unknown.

Pooling covered second doses at about 4 or about 12 weeks. Libraries were prepared by immunoSEQ multiplex PCR; TCRdb keeps only in-frame clonotypes and omits some of them. The sample shows roughly 180,000 clones, roughly 92% of them seen only once. This rearrangement joins TRBV21-1 to TRBJ1-3; TRBD1 was called by the table and not checked on the DNA. TRBV21-1 is a known pseudogene. The sequencing here drew on peripheral blood, taken 28 days after the second AZD1222 dose. This receptor was identified in an adult who received the AZD1222 COVID-19 vaccine. The CDR3 DNA is TGTGCCAGCAGCACCTCCTCAAAACCCGGGACAGGGGCTGGAAACACCATATATTTT. Its translation is CASSTSSKPGTGAGNTIYF.